Shown below are 13 T cell receptor beta chains from a single sample sequenced in a study of blood T cell repertoires in COVID-19. Clones were read by immunoSEQ multiplex PCR, and TCRdb kept only the in-frame ones, dropping some. The table lists around 55,000 clones, around 85% of them singletons, with 12% in the top ten. Sequencing was performed on peripheral blood. The receptors here all came from a human donor in a cohort sampled during active COVID-19.

This rearrangement joins TRBV29-1 to TRBJ2-2; 8 bases are shared with TRBD1. The ends lost 1 base at V and 3 bases at J; junction bases unmatched: 1. Germline loops: CDR1 SQVTM, CDR2 ANQGSEA. The CDR3 runs 14 residues. CDR3 loop: CSVEGTGYTGELFF. In DNA, the CDR3 is TGCAGCGTTGAAGGGACAGGGTACACCGGGGAGCTGTTTTTT.

The rearrangement uses TRBV10-3 and TRBJ2-7; 7 bases are a match to TRBD1. V dropped 3 bases and J dropped 0; count of bases not matched to a gene: 5. Looked up from germline, CDR1 is ENHRY and CDR2 is SYGVKD. The length of the CDR3 is 15 residues. CDR3 sequence reads: CAISDVTGSSYEQYF. CDR3 coding DNA: TGTGCCATCAGTGATGTGACAGGGAGCTCCTACGAGCAGTACTTC.

The rearrangement joins TRBV5-1 to TRBJ2-7; TRBD1 matches 10 bases. The CDR3 loop spans 14 amino acids. Trimming at V came to 4 bases and at J to 4 bases, leaving 5 bases not matched to a gene. CDR1 is SGHRS and CDR2 is YFSETQ in the germline V gene. This chain's CDR3 is CASSRTGQGYEQYF. CDR3 nucleotide sequence: TGCGCCAGCAGCCGAACGGGACAGGGGTACGAGCAGTACTTC.

The V gene is TRBV29-1, the J gene TRBJ1-2, with TRBD1 matching 8 bases. Germline lookup yields CDR1 SQVTM and CDR2 ANQGSEA. The CDR3 is 14 amino acids. The ends lost 7 bases at V and 8 bases at J; junction bases unmatched: 15. The DNA of the CDR3 is TGCAGCGGGCTGACAGGGGAGACTATGGGAGGCTACACCTTC. It yields the protein CSGLTGETMGGYTF.

The chain links TRBV29-1 to TRBJ2-3, with a tentative D call TRBD1 (6 bases). The CDR3 is 12 amino acids. Germline values: CDR1 SQVTM, CDR2 ANQGSEA. Trimming pared 4 bases from V and 3 bases from J, leaving 8 bases between. This CDR3 is CSVGTATDTQYF. The CDR3 nucleotides read TGCAGCGTTGGGACAGCAACAGATACGCAGTATTTT.

The gene calls are TRBV5-1 and TRBJ2-1, with a weak D call TRBD2 (7 bases). CDR3 length equals 17 residues. CDR1 SGHRS and CDR2 YFSETQ come from the germline V gene. V was shortened by 0 bases and J by 0 bases, with 13 bases between the two germline ends. CDR3 amino acids: CASSLAGGGSSYNEQFF. The CDR3 coding sequence is TGCGCCAGCAGCTTGGCCGGGGGCGGGAGCTCCTACAATGAGCAGTTCTTC.

The V and J genes are TRBV7-3 and TRBJ2-2; 10 bases line up with TRBD2. V shed 3 bases, J shed 5 bases, and the junction held 12 bases outside the gene matches. This CDR3 has 18 residues. Germline lookup yields CDR1 SGHTA and CDR2 FQGTGA. The CDR3 DNA reads TGTGCCAGCAGCTTTATCACTTCCCGACTAGCGGGTACCGGGGAGCTGTTTTTT. Its protein is CASSFITSRLAGTGELFF. The complete variable domain, with remaining parts taken from reference TRBV7-3 and TRBJ2-2, reads GAGVSQTPSNKVTEKGKYVELRCDPISGHTALYWYRQSLGQGPEFLIYFQGTGAADDSGLPNDRFFAVRPEGSVSTLKIQRTERGDSAVYLCASSFITSRLAGTGELFFGEGSRLTVL.

The rearrangement joins TRBV30 to TRBJ1-1; perhaps TRBD1 as D (6 bases). The ends were cut back, 2 bases at V and 4 bases at J, with 14 bases in the middle. From germline, CDR1 is GTSNPN and CDR2 SVGIG (reference sequence). The CDR3 length is 14 residues. The DNA for the CDR3 is TGTGCCTGGAGTTGGGGGGGCGGTGGCACTGAAGCTTTCTTT. Its protein is CAWSWGGGGTEAFF.

The chain is built from TRBV4-2 and TRBJ2-5; the D is unclear. Germline V lookup: CDR1 LGHNA, CDR2 YNFKEQ. Trimming stripped 1 base from V and 3 bases from J, with 12 bases between. The CDR3 loop spans 15 amino acids. The CDR3: CASSQVGSTEETQYF. CDR3 nucleotides: TGTGCCAGCAGCCAAGTGGGCAGCACTGAAGAGACCCAGTACTTC.

The V gene is TRBV28, the J gene TRBJ1-1; TRBD1 is a possible D gene (5 bases). Trimming took 5 bases from V and 0 from J, leaving 13 bases between them. The germline CDR1 and CDR2 sequences are MDHEN and SYDVKM. The CDR3 extends over 15 amino acids. CDR3 protein: CASSAAGTMNTEAFF. The CDR3, as DNA: TGTGCCAGCAGTGCGGCAGGGACTATGAACACTGAAGCTTTCTTT.

Relative to its sample, this clone is medium-sized. The V call is TRBV6-2 or TRBV6-3, the J call TRBJ2-5, with 15 positions matching TRBD2. J gave up 2 bases and V 6 bases, and 4 bases lay outside the gene matches. Germline values: CDR1 MNHEY, CDR2 SVGEGT. This CDR3 is built from 16 residues. The CDR3 DNA is TGTGCCAGCAGCCTCGGGACTAGCGGGAGGCAAGAGACCCAGTACTTC. Translated: CASSLGTSGRQETQYF.

This chain joins TRBV6-6 and TRBJ2-2, with a tentative D call TRBD2 (5 bases). The CDR3 runs 14 residues. The germline CDR1 and CDR2 sequences are MNHNY and SVGAGI (reference sequence). V was trimmed by 7 bases and J by 1 base, leaving 10 bases between them. CDR3 loop: CASILGVNTGELFF. CDR3 bases: TGTGCCAGCATTCTCGGGGTGAACACCGGGGAGCTGTTTTTT.

This clone appeared a single time. The rearrangement joins TRBV28 to TRBJ2-3; D gene ambiguous. The CDR3 sequence is 14 residues long. Looked up from germline, CDR1 is MDHEN and CDR2 is SYDVKM. The CDR3 here is CLILLGSSTDTQYF. CDR3 coding DNA: TGTTTAATCCTGTTGGGCTCTAGCACAGATACGCAGTATTTT. Complete variable domain (other parts from reference TRBV28 and TRBJ2-3): DVKVTQSSRYLVKRTGEKVFLECVQDMDHENMFWYRQDPGLGLRLIYFSYDVKMKEKGDIPEGYSVSREKKERFSLILESASTNQTSMYLCLILLGSSTDTQYFGPGTRLTVL.